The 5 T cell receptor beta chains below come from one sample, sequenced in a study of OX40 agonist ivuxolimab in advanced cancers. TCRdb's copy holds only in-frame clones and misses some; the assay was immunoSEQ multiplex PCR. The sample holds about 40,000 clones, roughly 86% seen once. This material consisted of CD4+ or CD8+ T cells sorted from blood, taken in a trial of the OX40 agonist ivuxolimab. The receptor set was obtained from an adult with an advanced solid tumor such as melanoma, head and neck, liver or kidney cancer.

The CDR3: CASSLAGGHEQYF. The CDR3 DNA is TGTGCCAGCAGCTTAGCGGGCGGGCACGAGCAGTACTTC. V and J are TRBV7-9 and TRBJ2-7; possible D gene TRBD2, 5 bases. The V end lost 0 bases, the J end lost 5 bases, and 8 bases lay between the germline ends. The length of the CDR3 is 13 residues. Germline V gene sequence: CDR1 SEHNR, CDR2 FQNEAQ (reference sequence).

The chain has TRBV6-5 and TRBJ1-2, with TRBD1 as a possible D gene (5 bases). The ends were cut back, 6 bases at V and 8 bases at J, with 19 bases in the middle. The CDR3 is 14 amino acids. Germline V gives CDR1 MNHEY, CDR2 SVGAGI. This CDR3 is CASSPPWDQRGYTF. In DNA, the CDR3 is TGTGCCAGCAGCCCCCCGTGGGACCAGCGCGGCTACACCTTC.

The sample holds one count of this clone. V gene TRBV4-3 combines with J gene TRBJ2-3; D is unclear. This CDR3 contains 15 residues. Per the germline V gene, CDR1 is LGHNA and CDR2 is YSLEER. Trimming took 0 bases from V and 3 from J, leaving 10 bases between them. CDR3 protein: CASSQDKGFTDTQYF. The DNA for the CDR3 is TGCGCCAGCAGCCAAGATAAGGGTTTTACAGATACGCAGTATTTT.

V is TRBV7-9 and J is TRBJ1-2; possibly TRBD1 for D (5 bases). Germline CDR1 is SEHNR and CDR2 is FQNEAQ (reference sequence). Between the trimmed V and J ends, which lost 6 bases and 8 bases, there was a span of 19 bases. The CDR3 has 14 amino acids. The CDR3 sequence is CASSHRDRRIGYTF. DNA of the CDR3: TGTGCCAGCAGTCACCGGGACCGTCGTATAGGCTACACCTTC.

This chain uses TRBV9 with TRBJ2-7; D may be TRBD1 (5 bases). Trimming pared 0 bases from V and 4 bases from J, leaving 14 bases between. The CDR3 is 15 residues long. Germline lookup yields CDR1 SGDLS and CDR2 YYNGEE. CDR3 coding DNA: TGTGCCAGCAGCGTAGCTACAGACAGATCTTACGAGCAGTACTTC. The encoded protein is CASSVATDRSYEQYF.